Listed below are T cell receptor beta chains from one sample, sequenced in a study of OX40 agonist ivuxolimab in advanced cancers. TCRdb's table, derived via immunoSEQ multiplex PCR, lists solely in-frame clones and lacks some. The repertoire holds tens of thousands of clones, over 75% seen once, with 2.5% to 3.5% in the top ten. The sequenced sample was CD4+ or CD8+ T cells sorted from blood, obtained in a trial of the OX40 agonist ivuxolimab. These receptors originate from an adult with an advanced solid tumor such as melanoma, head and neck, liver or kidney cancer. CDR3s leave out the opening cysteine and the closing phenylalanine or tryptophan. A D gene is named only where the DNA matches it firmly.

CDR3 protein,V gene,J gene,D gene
ASSSTPGTGGKQY,TRBV6-6,TRBJ2-7,TRBD1
ASSFLDGSSYNEQF,TRBV11-2,TRBJ2-1,NA
ASSPGGKTETQY,TRBV7-3,TRBJ2-5,NA
ASSPRTGSQETQY,TRBV5-4,TRBJ2-5,TRBD1
ASSLGQSDTGELF,TRBV11-3,TRBJ2-2,NA
ASSNKEWEQY,TRBV9,TRBJ2-7,NA
ASSWRTGGADTQY,TRBV7-2,TRBJ2-3,TRBD1
ASSFEWNTEAF,TRBV11-2,TRBJ1-1,NA
ASSPSGPTDTQY,TRBV7-3,TRBJ2-3,TRBD2
ASSLGAPPSSYEQY,TRBV7-6,TRBJ2-7,NA
ASSFGEQF,TRBV28,TRBJ2-1,NA
ASSFRDRGGYT,TRBV7-2,TRBJ1-2,TRBD1
ASSATDRGATQY,TRBV19,TRBJ2-5,TRBD1
ASSEGTVGHQPQH,TRBV2,TRBJ1-5,NA
ASSSPGGKPPYEQY,TRBV7-9,TRBJ2-7,TRBD1
ASSEELQGYYT,TRBV2,TRBJ1-2,NA
AINSLTGAFYEQY,TRBV28,TRBJ2-7,NA
ASSARWESISGNTIY,TRBV9,TRBJ1-3,NA
ASSRTVNTDTQY,TRBV7-2,TRBJ2-3,NA
ASSVEGARPSGYT,TRBV9,TRBJ1-2,TRBD1
AISGLTGARSGNTIY,TRBV10-3,TRBJ1-3,NA